Listed below are T cell receptor beta chains from one sample, sequenced in a study of sequential checkpoint blockade in melanoma. Data came from immunoSEQ multiplex PCR; TCRdb stores just in-frame clones and leaves some out. The table includes about 4,800 clones, more than 75% detected once. The material was CD8+ T cells sorted from blood (inferred from file names), obtained from a patient given nivolumab and ipilimumab in sequence. These receptors were taken from a human donor with melanoma. Each CDR3 is given without its conserved first and last residue.

V gene	J gene	CDR3 protein
TRBV5-5	TRBJ2-7	ASHSFMTGITYEQY
TRBV7-2	TRBJ2-6	ASSGDSVLSTSGANVLT
TRBV28	TRBJ2-5	ASSPGETQY
TRBV6-4	TRBJ1-2	ASSVNASLRDT
TRBV28	TRBJ1-6	ASSFTQNSPLH
TRBV9	TRBJ1-2	ASSVVDGYT
TRBV4-3	TRBJ2-1	ASSQGTGRLSYNEQF
TRBV7-7	TRBJ2-7	ASSLGTGETYEQY
TRBV5-1	TRBJ2-7	ASSLNSFEQY
TRBV5-1	TRBJ2-6	ASSGAWTGLANVLT
TRBV4-1	TRBJ1-4	ASSQKAGWDEKLF
TRBV15	TRBJ1-1	ATSRQGVTEAF
TRBV2	TRBJ1-4	ASSDREAWMGEKLF
TRBV7-8	TRBJ2-1	ASRLTGGSYNEQF
TRBV4-3	TRBJ2-1	ASSQGSYLYNEQF
TRBV9	TRBJ2-5	ASSVAGTGYQETQY
TRBV4-2	TRBJ2-1	ASSLGESSYNEQF
TRBV7-3	TRBJ1-1	ASSPTGVNTEAF
TRBV7-6	TRBJ1-4	ASSESGTGALGANEKLF
TRBV21-1	TRBJ2-7	ASSPRGHSGGTYEQY
TRBV2	TRBJ2-4	ASSERWQGVNIQY
TRBV27	TRBJ1-5	ASSDGNQPQH
TRBV7-6	TRBJ2-7	ASSLSGTEKAYEQY
TRBV4-2	TRBJ1-3	ASSQGTISGNTIY
TRBV2	TRBJ1-5	ASKLENPQPQH
TRBV19	TRBJ2-7	ASGDRGPYEQY
TRBV9	TRBJ2-7	ASSVAQGGLDYEQY
TRBV4-3	TRBJ1-3	ASSQGVGTASGDTIY
TRBV4-3	TRBJ2-7	ASSQRRGIVEQY
TRBV18	TRBJ2-7	ASSRRAGDNTYEQY
TRBV4-3	TRBJ1-5	ASSQTLGGSNQPQH
TRBV7-2	TRBJ1-5	ASSSQTDQPQH
TRBV30	TRBJ2-3	AWDRVLPDTQY
TRBV25-1	TRBJ2-7	ASSARVDRAPSTYEQY
TRBV14	TRBJ1-3	ASSQTGVPNTIY
TRBV19	TRBJ2-7	ASSIVGTPVSKQY
TRBV7-9	TRBJ1-2	ASSVGTGNNYGYT
TRBV27	TRBJ2-7	ASRKGGQTYEQY
TRBV4-1	TRBJ2-3	ASSQEASSTDTQY
TRBV19	TRBJ1-5	ASSTGQGGYQPQH
TRBV10-2	TRBJ2-3	ASTERGDTDTQY
TRBV4-3	TRBJ2-7	ASSQLGTGTEQY
TRBV6-5	TRBJ2-2	ASSYSATGELF
TRBV4-2	TRBJ1-2	ASSQGSGLLNYGYT
TRBV28	TRBJ1-1	ASSLRGGHTEAF
TRBV7-2	TRBJ2-7	ASSLVGNSYEQY
TRBV27	TRBJ1-6	ASRRDSNSPLH
TRBV9	TRBJ2-5	ASSVDAVAVGQETQY
TRBV7-2	TRBJ2-2	ASNTGAGELF
TRBV6-5	TRBJ1-5	ASSGNSNQPQH
TRBV7-3	TRBJ2-7	ASSSGLASEQY
TRBV29-1	TRBJ1-2	SVRENSLSYGYT
TRBV4-3	TRBJ2-5	ASSQDPYETQY
TRBV27	TRBJ1-4	ASSYGGGLEKLF
TRBV6-5	TRBJ2-3	ASSYSEGFSTDTQY
TRBV9	TRBJ1-2	ASSPEIYGSNYGYT
TRBV19	TRBJ2-7	ASAQQGAGYEQY
TRBV6-5	TRBJ1-2	ASSFGGQGLSGYT
TRBV28	TRBJ1-2	ASSLTDPYGYT
TRBV5-4	TRBJ2-7	ASSLAGTLRGEQY